This passage covers 24 T cell receptor beta chains from one sample sequenced in a study of neoadjuvant anti-PD-1 for oral cavity cancer. TCRdb keeps only in-frame clones here, not all; method: immunoSEQ multiplex PCR. The sample records roughly 13,000 clones, around 74% being singletons. Described time point: after neoadjuvant nivolumab, at surgical resection. The material was PBMCs, obtained after nivolumab (anti-PD-1) treatment. The source is a person aged 35 to 85 with oral cavity squamous cell carcinoma.

The chain uses TRBV7-2 and TRBJ2-7; 8 positions match TRBD1. Germline V gene lookup returns CDR1 SGHTA and CDR2 FQGNSA. The CDR3 spans 15 residues. With 3 bases clipped from V and 1 base from J, the junction kept 5 bases outside the gene matches. The DNA for the CDR3 is TGTGCCAGCAGCTTTGCAGGGGGCGGTTCCTACGAGCAGTACTTC. Residues: CASSFAGGGSYEQYF.

V is TRBV29-1 and J is TRBJ2-1; the match to TRBD2 covers 10 bases. Unmatched junction bases numbered 3, after V lost 4 bases and J lost 6 bases. The CDR3 extends over 13 amino acids. The germline gives CDR1 SQVTM, CDR2 ANQGSEA. The CDR3 coding sequence is TGCAGCGTTGGGTCTAGCGGGGGCAATGAGCAGTTCTTC. Its translation: CSVGSSGGNEQFF.

This clone was counted only a few times. The chain has TRBV19 and TRBJ2-7, with 9 bases that match TRBD1. CDR1 and CDR2 from the germline V gene are LNHDA and SQIVND (reference sequence). The J segment lost 5 bases and the V segment lost 7 bases, leaving 9 bases of the junction unmatched. The CDR3 totals 14 residues. CDR3: CASNPRTGVNEQYF. The CDR3 nucleotides read TGTGCCAGTAACCCTAGGACAGGGGTAAACGAGCAGTACTTC. The full variable domain, in which reference TRBV19 and TRBJ2-7 provide the parts outside the CDR3, is DGGITQSPKYLFRKEGQNVTLSCEQNLNHDAMYWYRQDPGQGLRLIYYSQIVNDFQKGDIAEGYSVSREKKESFPLTVTSAQKNPTAFYLCASNPRTGVNEQYFGPGTRLTVT.

The chain has TRBV5-6 and TRBJ2-6, with 7 bases fitting TRBD2. Germline lookup yields CDR1 SGHDT and CDR2 YYEEEE. V lost 0 bases to trimming and J lost 3 bases; unmatched junction nucleotides: 9. The CDR3 has 18 residues. The CDR3 DNA reads TGTGCCAGCAGCTTGGTTTTGGCGGGAGTAGGTGGGGCCAACGTCCTGACTTTC. Translated, it gives CASSLVLAGVGGANVLTF.

The CDR3: CASGYLAGGSYEQYF. The CDR3 DNA reads TGTGCCAGCGGATACCTAGCGGGAGGATCCTACGAGCAGTACTTC. The chain joins TRBV11-2 to TRBJ2-7, with 11 nucleotides matching TRBD2. There are 15 residues in the CDR3. Germline V gene lookup returns CDR1 SGHAT and CDR2 FQNNGV. After removal of 8 bases from V and 1 base from J, the junction contained 7 bases not matched to a gene.

The J gene is TRBJ2-7, the V gene TRBV6-6; D is possibly TRBD1 (6 bases). V was pared by 6 bases and J by 6 bases, with 12 bases between. Germline CDR1 MNHNY, CDR2 SVGAGI (reference sequence). There are 12 residues in the CDR3. The CDR3 bases are TGTGCCAGCAGAGGGGGAAGGGGCGAGCAGTACTTC. Its translation: CASRGGRGEQYF.

The rearrangement links TRBV6-1 to TRBJ1-5; 10 positions agree with TRBD1. V shed 8 bases and J 6 bases; nucleotides not matched to a gene: 7. The CDR3 is 14 residues long. CDR1 and CDR2 from the germline V gene are MNHNS and SASEGT. Written as DNA, the CDR3 is TGTGCCAGCGAGGGACAGGGGTCTGGTCAGCCCCAGCATTTT. Translating gives CASEGQGSGQPQHF.

The sample holds a few counts of this clone. The genes are TRBV6-1 and TRBJ1-1, with 10 bases fitting TRBD1. Germline CDR1 MNHNS, CDR2 SASEGT. The CDR3 runs 13 residues. V was clipped by 6 bases and J by 7 bases; unmatched bases: 5. The CDR3 loop is CASRDRGIGEAFF. CDR3 coding DNA: TGTGCCAGCAGGGACAGGGGGATCGGTGAAGCTTTCTTT.

This sequence joins TRBV10-2 and TRBJ1-5; 8 positions match TRBD1. V dropped 6 bases and J dropped 6; count of bases not matched to a gene: 7. This CDR3 spans 14 amino acids. CDR1 and CDR2 from the germline V gene are WSHSY and SAAADI. CDR3 bases: TGCGCCAGCAGCGATGACAGGGGAGGTCAGCCCCAGCATTTT. This translates into CASSDDRGGQPQHF.

The gene calls are TRBV5-1 and TRBJ2-3, with a weak D call TRBD1 (6 bases). This CDR3 spans 13 amino acids. From germline, CDR1 is SGHRS and CDR2 YFSETQ. Trimming pared 5 bases from V and 5 bases from J, leaving 12 bases between. CDR3 coding DNA: TGCGCCAGCAGGGGGACAAGCGGAGATACGCAGTATTTT. This gives the protein CASRGTSGDTQYF.

The chain carries TRBV19 and TRBJ1-3, with TRBD1 as a possible D gene (5 bases). The CDR3 covers 15 residues. V was cut by 1 base and J by 0 bases, with 7 bases left in between. In germline, CDR1 is LNHDA, CDR2 SQIVND (reference sequence). CDR3 in amino acids: CASSIGDSSGNTIYF. The CDR3 region has the DNA TGTGCCAGTAGTATAGGAGACAGCTCTGGAAACACCATATATTTT. Variable domain in full (rest from reference TRBV19 and TRBJ1-3): DGGITQSPKYLFRKEGQNVTLSCEQNLNHDAMYWYRQDPGQGLRLIYYSQIVNDFQKGDIAEGYSVSREKKESFPLTVTSAQKNPTAFYLCASSIGDSSGNTIYFGEGSWLTVV.

The V call is TRBV15, the J call TRBJ2-2; D is possibly TRBD2 (6 bases). Trimming removed 1 base at V and 5 bases at J, with 11 bases between. CDR1 is LNHNV, CDR2 YYDKDF, per germline (reference sequence). The CDR3 contains 15 residues. For the CDR3, the DNA is TGTGCCACCAGCAGAGGCGGGACTGGGACCGGGGAGCTGTTTTTT. As protein: CATSRGGTGTGELFF.

V and J are TRBV4-1 and TRBJ1-5; D gene uncertain. Trimming pared 3 bases from V and 6 bases from J, leaving 21 bases between. Looked up from germline, CDR1 is MGHRA and CDR2 is YSYEKL. The CDR3 consists of 17 residues. CDR3 DNA: TGCGCCAGCAGCCATCCCCCCCAGTCCGGAAGTCCTCAGCCCCAGCATTTT. Protein sequence: CASSHPPQSGSPQPQHF.

In this sample, this clone turned up a few times. This sequence joins TRBV30 and TRBJ2-7; D not certain. Trimming shortened V by 2 bases and J by 4 bases, and 9 bases separated the two germline ends. The germline gives CDR1 GTSNPN, CDR2 SVGIG (reference sequence). This CDR3 contains 12 residues. The CDR3 DNA reads as TGTGCCTGGAGTACCTCGGGTTACGAGCAGTACTTC. It yields the protein CAWSTSGYEQYF.

The J gene is TRBJ2-1, the V gene TRBV15; the D gene could be TRBD1 or TRBD2 (5 bases each). The CDR3 contains 16 residues. Germline CDR1 and CDR2: LNHNV and YYDKDF (reference sequence). V dropped 3 bases and J dropped 7 bases, with 19 bases sitting between them. CDR3: CATSSRVTGTTNEQFF. The DNA of the CDR3 is TGTGCCACCAGCAGTCGGGTTACCGGGACCACGAATGAGCAGTTCTTC.

This clone was seen a handful of times. This chain links TRBV10-3 with TRBJ2-5; TRBD2 is a possible D gene (5 bases). Germline CDR1 reads ENHRY; CDR2 reads SYGVKD. V was cut by 4 bases and J by 4 bases, with 16 bases left in between. CDR3 size: 15 residues. The CDR3 DNA sequence: TGTGCCATCAGTGGCGGAAGCGGAGGCGGAGAGACCCAGTACTTC. Its protein product is CAISGGSGGGETQYF.

This clone was found once. The J gene is TRBJ2-7, the V gene TRBV11-1, with D possibly matching TRBD1 (5 bases). The V gene's germline CDR1 is SGHAT and CDR2 FQDESV (reference sequence). Between the trimmed V and J ends, which lost 5 bases and 6 bases, there was a span of 14 bases. This CDR3 is built from 13 residues. For the CDR3, the DNA is TGTGCCAGCAGCCTGGTTTGGGGCGGCGAGCAGTACTTC. Residues: CASSLVWGGEQYF.

CDR3 region: CASSLGTGPDTQYF. CDR3 nucleotide sequence: TGTGCCAGCAGCTTAGGGACAGGGCCAGATACGCAGTATTTT. The chain uses TRBV7-9 and TRBJ2-3; 8 positions match TRBD1. CDR1 is SEHNR, CDR2 FQNEAQ, per germline (reference sequence). The CDR3 sequence is 14 residues long. Germline trimming cut 1 base from V and 4 bases from J; bases unmatched to any gene: 1.

The rearrangement joins TRBV6-6 to TRBJ2-3; D is possibly TRBD2 (6 bases). Germline V gene sequence: CDR1 MNHNY, CDR2 SVGAGI (reference sequence). Trimming removed 11 bases from V and 2 bases from J, with 17 bases in between. This CDR3 is 14 amino acids long. The CDR3 reads CACGTLSPTDTQYF. CDR3 coding DNA: TGTGCCTGTGGGACTCTTTCTCCCACAGATACGCAGTATTTT.

The chain has TRBV2 and TRBJ2-5; tentative D call: TRBD2 (5 bases). V was shortened by 8 bases and J by 5 bases, with 21 bases between the two germline ends. CDR1 and CDR2 (germline): SNHLY, FYNNEI. CDR3 size: 15 residues. The CDR3 bases are TGTGCCAGCGGGCCGGGAACCTCTTTAGGGGAGACCCAGTACTTC. It codes for CASGPGTSLGETQYF. Supplemented by reference TRBV2 and TRBJ2-5, the full variable domain reads EPEVTQTPSHQVTQMGQEVILRCVPISNHLYFYWYRQILGQKVEFLVSFYNNEISEKSEIFDDQFSVERPDGSNFTLKIRSTKLEDSAMYFCASGPGTSLGETQYFGPGTRLLVL.

This clone has only a few counts. The V gene is TRBV30, the J gene TRBJ1-2; D is unresolved. The CDR3 extends over 14 amino acids. Per germline, CDR1 GTSNPN and CDR2 SVGIG (reference sequence). Trimming removed 1 base from V and 7 bases from J, with 16 bases in between. CDR3 sequence (DNA): TGTGCCTGGAGTGCCATACCCCCCCTTGGTGGCTACACCTTC. This encodes CAWSAIPPLGGYTF.

The chain links TRBV5-3 to TRBJ2-1; TRBD1 is a possible D gene (5 bases). TRBV5-3 is identified as an open reading frame with a role that is uncertain. This CDR3 comprises 17 residues. V lost 4 bases and J 3 bases, leaving 20 bases between the germline ends. CDR3 DNA sequence: TGTGCCAGAAGCGCAACCTGGACACTTCGAATCTACAATGAGCAGTTCTTC. This sequence encodes CARSATWTLRIYNEQFF.

The table lists this clone with a few counts. CDR3 in DNA: TGCAGCGTTGAGGACGGGATAAAGCCAGATACGCAGTATTTT. Encoded protein: CSVEDGIKPDTQYF. The chain has TRBV29-1 and TRBJ2-3, with D tentatively TRBD2 (5 bases). This CDR3 region has 14 residues. Per germline, CDR1 SQVTM and CDR2 ANQGSEA. V lost 3 bases, J lost 4 bases, and 14 bases lay in between.

The rearrangement joins TRBV28 to TRBJ2-7; a possible D gene is TRBD1 (6 bases). The germline gives CDR1 MDHEN, CDR2 SYDVKM. The CDR3 totals 17 residues. V lost 3 bases, J lost 1 base, and 19 bases lay in between. CDR3 nucleotides: TGTGCCAGCAGTTTGTTCTCTAGCAGGGGAATTTCCTACGAGCAGTACTTC. This gives the protein CASSLFSSRGISYEQYF.